This passage covers 28 T cell receptor beta chains from one sample sequenced in a study of blood T cell repertoires in COVID-19. This table comes from immunoSEQ multiplex PCR, and its TCRdb copy is limited to in-frame clones, with some not included. Among 200,000 to 300,000 clones, 75% to 85% were seen once, and the ten largest hold 7.5%. Sequencing was carried out using peripheral blood. The receptors shown here come from an elderly woman with COVID-19, enrolled during active disease.

This clone came up a few times. V is TRBV12-3 or TRBV12-4 and J is TRBJ1-1; D ambiguous. V was trimmed by 0 bases and J by 4 bases, leaving 6 bases between them. There are 13 residues in the CDR3. CDR3 nucleotides: TGTGCCAGCAGTTTAGCGCGGGCCACTGAAGCTTTCTTT. This gives the protein CASSLARATEAFF.

The chain joins TRBV7-9 to TRBJ1-2, with a tentative D call TRBD1 (5 bases). The CDR3 is made up of 19 amino acids. V gave up 3 bases and J gave up 6 bases, with 29 bases separating them. Germline CDR1 and CDR2: SEHNR and FQNEAQ (reference sequence). CDR3 nucleotide sequence: TGTGCCAGCAGCTTGAGGGGAGGGTTGGCCCTTCCCGGATTAAATGGCTACACCTTC. As protein: CASSLRGGLALPGLNGYTF.

The chain couples TRBV30 to TRBJ2-5; 9 bases line up with TRBD1. J was trimmed by 5 bases and V by 2 bases; bases with no gene match: 12. This CDR3 contains 16 residues. Germline loops: CDR1 GTSNPN, CDR2 SVGIG (reference sequence). CDR3 in amino acids: CAWSPFTTGGRETQYF. CDR3 sequence (DNA): TGTGCCTGGAGTCCTTTTACGACAGGGGGTCGGGAGACCCAGTACTTC.

The rearrangement links TRBV30 to TRBJ1-1; tentatively, D is TRBD1 (5 bases). The CDR3 contains 14 residues. Germline assignment: CDR1 GTSNPN and CDR2 SVGIG (reference sequence). Trimming stripped 2 bases from V and 4 bases from J, with 14 bases between. The CDR3 DNA reads as TGTGCCTGGAGTAAGAAGGGGCTGGGCACTGAAGCTTTCTTT. It specifies CAWSKKGLGTEAFF. Together with reference TRBV30 and TRBJ1-1, the CDR3 gives the full variable domain: SQTIHQWPATLVQPVGSPLSLECTVEGTSNPNLYWYRQAAGRGLQLLFYSVGIGQISSEVPQNLSASRPQDRQFILSSKKLLLSDSGFYLCAWSKKGLGTEAFFGQGTRLTVV.

V is TRBV2 and J is TRBJ1-1; a weak D match, TRBD1 (6 bases). Germline V lookup: CDR1 SNHLY, CDR2 FYNNEI. The V end lost 5 bases, the J end lost 5 bases, and 6 bases lay between the germline ends. There are 11 residues in the CDR3. CDR3 in DNA: TGTGCCAGCAGTCAGGGGACTGAAGCTTTCTTT. It is translated as CASSQGTEAFF.

The rearrangement links TRBV7-2 to TRBJ2-6; the D gene is possibly TRBD1 (6 bases). In germline, CDR1 is SGHTA, CDR2 FQGNSA. V gave up 0 bases and J gave up 0 bases, with 12 bases separating them. The length of the CDR3 is 18 residues. The CDR3 here is CASSLAVLDSSGANVLTF. The CDR3 DNA reads as TGTGCCAGCAGCTTAGCGGTCTTGGACAGCTCTGGGGCCAACGTCCTGACTTTC.

This chain connects TRBV18 to TRBJ1-5; 7 nucleotides match TRBD1. CDR1 and CDR2 (germline): KGHSH, LQKENI. The CDR3 is 15 residues long. With V trimmed by 5 bases and J by 0 bases, 4 bases remained unmatched. The CDR3 spells CASSAWDSSNQPQHF. As DNA, the CDR3 is TGTGCCAGCTCAGCATGGGACAGTAGCAATCAGCCCCAGCATTTT.

In this sample, this clone turned up once. This chain uses TRBV4-2 with TRBJ2-7; TRBD1 matches 7 bases. CDR1 and CDR2 from the germline V gene are LGHNA and YNFKEQ. Unmatched junction bases numbered 5, after V lost 3 bases and J lost 0 bases. The CDR3 has 15 residues. This chain's CDR3 is CASSHEDRASYEQYF. The CDR3 nucleotides are TGTGCCAGCAGCCATGAAGACAGGGCCTCCTACGAGCAGTACTTC.

This clone was detected once. V usage is TRBV6-5 and J usage is TRBJ1-6, with D perhaps matching TRBD1 (5 bases). CDR3 length: 15 residues. The V and J ends lost 6 bases and 3 bases respectively, with 12 bases between them. CDR1 MNHEY and CDR2 SVGAGI come from the germline V gene. The DNA of the CDR3 is TGTGCCAGCAGGCCGTGGGGGGGCTATAATTCACCCCTCCACTTT. Protein product: CASRPWGGYNSPLHF.

CDR3 nucleotide sequence: TGTGCCAGCAGCCAAGGGGGGGACTTGGGGTATGAGCAGTTCTTC. Translating it yields CASSQGGDLGYEQFF. The genes are TRBV4-2 and TRBJ2-1; D may be TRBD2 (6 bases). Trimming removed 1 base from V and 8 bases from J, with 15 bases in between. The CDR3 has 15 amino acids. Germline V gene sequence: CDR1 LGHNA, CDR2 YNFKEQ.

The gene calls are TRBV7-3 and TRBJ2-7, with D perhaps TRBD2 (6 bases). Germline CDR1 and CDR2: SGHTA and FQGTGA. CDR3 length: 16 amino acids. Trimming removed 2 bases at V and 6 bases at J, with 20 bases between. CDR3 sequence (DNA): TGTGCCAGCAGCTTAGGCGGGGTAGGGGCTGGGAGCGAGCAGTACTTC. It specifies CASSLGGVGAGSEQYF.

The V gene is TRBV9, the J gene TRBJ1-2; D unclear. The CDR3 has 14 residues. V gave up 3 bases and J gave up 4 bases, with 13 bases separating them. The germline CDR1 and CDR2 sequences are SGDLS and YYNGEE. CDR3 in DNA: TGTGCCAGCAGCGCAGGTGGCGGGCGCTATGGCTACACCTTC. Translation: CASSAGGGRYGYTF.

This clone was observed once. In DNA form, the CDR3 reads TGTGCCAGCAGCCAACCTTTGACTAGCGGGAGGGCAAAAGATACGCAGTATTTT. This translates into CASSQPLTSGRAKDTQYF. The rearrangement uses TRBV4-2 and TRBJ2-3; 14 positions match TRBD2. This CDR3 region has 18 residues. The germline CDR1 and CDR2 sequences are LGHNA and YNFKEQ. The trim removed 2 bases at V and 5 bases at J, leaving 9 bases unmatched.

The chain carries TRBV6-2 or TRBV6-3 and TRBJ2-3; TRBD1 matches 10 bases. The trim removed 4 bases at V and 1 base at J, leaving 5 bases unmatched. The germline gives CDR1 MNHEY, CDR2 SVGEGT. This CDR3 comprises 16 residues. CDR3 sequence: CASSWDRGVGTDTQYF. For the CDR3, the DNA is TGTGCCAGCAGTTGGGACAGGGGCGTTGGCACAGATACGCAGTATTTT.

This clone was detected once. V is TRBV6-1 and J is TRBJ1-6; no definite D call. Germline V gene lookup returns CDR1 MNHNS and CDR2 SASEGT. The germline V and J ends were trimmed by 2 bases and 2 bases, with 7 bases remaining between them. The CDR3 extends over 15 amino acids. CDR3 nucleotides: TGTGCCAGCAGTGAAAGGAGGGCCTATAATTCACCCCTCCACTTT. It translates to CASSERRAYNSPLHF.

The CDR3 bases are TGTGCCAGCAGCTTAGGGGCTGGTTCACCCCTCCACTTT. Translated, it gives CASSLGAGSPLHF. The chain links TRBV7-3 to TRBJ1-6; D may be TRBD1 (5 bases). Germline-derived CDR1 and CDR2 are SGHTA and FQGTGA. The CDR3 runs to 13 residues. V was trimmed by 2 bases and J by 9 bases, leaving 8 bases between them.

V is TRBV6-5 and J is TRBJ1-2; D unresolved. CDR1 and CDR2 (germline): MNHEY, SVGAGI. V gave up 6 bases and J gave up 8 bases, with 13 bases separating them. This CDR3 is 12 amino acids long. CDR3 sequence reads: CASSSKTAGYTF. CDR3 in DNA: TGTGCCAGCAGCAGCAAGACTGCCGGCTACACCTTC.

The chain recombines TRBV7-2 with TRBJ1-5, with 9 positions matching TRBD1. Per germline, CDR1 SGHTA and CDR2 FQGNSA. V lost 1 base, J lost 6 bases, and 4 bases stayed unmatched. This CDR3 region has 15 residues. The CDR3: CASSLGGQGRQPQHF. Here the CDR3 DNA reads TGTGCCAGCAGCTTAGGAGGACAGGGGCGTCAGCCCCAGCATTTT. The full variable domain, its missing parts supplied by reference TRBV7-2 and TRBJ1-5, is GAGVSQSPSNKVTEKGKDVELRCDPISGHTALYWYRQSLGQGLEFLIYFQGNSAPDKSGLPSDRFSAERTGGSVSTLTIQRTQQEDSAVYLCASSLGGQGRQPQHFGDGTRLSIL.

This chain connects TRBV13 to TRBJ1-1, with D perhaps matching TRBD1 (6 bases). This CDR3 has 14 residues. Germline CDR1 and CDR2: PRHDT and FYEKMQ (reference sequence). The V end was cut by 4 bases, the J end by 7 bases, with 16 bases between. The CDR3 sequence is CASSSGTGKGEAFF. CDR3 bases: TGTGCCAGCAGCTCGGGCACAGGGAAGGGTGAAGCTTTCTTT.

This clone was seen only once. The genes are TRBV10-3 and TRBJ1-1, with D unresolved. V was clipped by 5 bases and J by 2 bases, with 12 bases between them. The CDR3 runs 14 residues. The germline V gene encodes CDR1 ENHRY and CDR2 SYGVKD. CDR3 bases: TGTGCCATCAGTAACGTGGCAGGAAACACTGAAGCTTTCTTT. Translation: CAISNVAGNTEAFF.

The V gene is TRBV11-2, the J gene TRBJ1-2, with TRBD1 matching over 8 bases. J lost 6 bases, V lost 8 bases, and 8 bases had no gene match. This CDR3 is 13 amino acids long. Looked up from germline, CDR1 is SGHAT and CDR2 is FQNNGV. The CDR3 DNA follows: TGTGCCAGCGAAGAGACAGGGGATAATGGCTACACCTTC. It specifies CASEETGDNGYTF.

As DNA, the CDR3 is TGTGCCAGCAGCGGGGGACTAGCGGGAGTGGATACGCAGTATTTT. Translating it yields CASSGGLAGVDTQYF. V and J are TRBV9 and TRBJ2-3, with 14 nucleotides matching TRBD2. The CDR3 runs 15 residues. Germline CDR1 is SGDLS and CDR2 is YYNGEE. Trimming removed 3 bases from V and 6 bases from J; junction bases left unmatched: 3. Combining the CDR3 with reference TRBV9 and TRBJ2-3 gives the whole variable domain DSGVTQTPKHLITATGQRVTLRCSPRSGDLSVYWYQQSLDQGLQFLIQYYNGEERAKGNILERFSAQQFPDLHSELNLSSLELGDSALYFCASSGGLAGVDTQYFGPGTRLTVL.

This clone was detected many times. This chain connects TRBV12-3 or TRBV12-4 to TRBJ1-2; no definite D call. V lost 6 bases and J 4 bases, leaving 12 bases between the germline ends. The CDR3 is made up of 13 amino acids. DNA of the CDR3: TGTGCCAGCAGCCTGAGCCAATTCTATGGCTACACCTTC. Its translation is CASSLSQFYGYTF.

The J gene is TRBJ1-2, the V gene TRBV6-6, with no clear D. CDR1 is MNHNY and CDR2 is SVGAGI in the germline V gene (reference sequence). Trimming removed 10 bases from V and 2 bases from J, with 8 bases in between. The CDR3 runs 11 residues. The CDR3 DNA reads TGTGCCACCACGGAGAACTATGGCTACACCTTC. It translates to CATTENYGYTF.

V usage is TRBV7-9 and J usage is TRBJ2-3; TRBD2 matches at 8 bases. Germline CDR1 is SEHNR and CDR2 is FQNEAQ (reference sequence). This CDR3 is 17 amino acids long. V dropped 4 bases and J dropped 3; count of bases not matched to a gene: 12. In DNA, the CDR3 is TGTGCCAGCAGCTCCGGGGGGGACTCCAAGTGGACAGATACGCAGTATTTT. Protein product: CASSSGGDSKWTDTQYF.

V is TRBV5-1 and J is TRBJ1-4; no clear D gene. V shed 7 bases and J shed 2 bases, with 12 bases lying between them. Germline loops: CDR1 SGHRS, CDR2 YFSETQ. CDR3 length: 14 amino acids. The CDR3 sequence is CASREKATNEKLFF. For the CDR3, the DNA is TGCGCCAGCCGGGAGAAGGCCACTAATGAAAAACTGTTTTTT.

The V call is TRBV13, the J call TRBJ1-1, with TRBD1 matching over 9 bases. The CDR3 loop spans 18 amino acids. With V trimmed by 4 bases and J by 3 bases, 15 bases remained unmatched. Germline V CDR1 and CDR2: PRHDT, FYEKMQ (reference sequence). The CDR3 here is CASSSPSNNRGRDTEAFF. The CDR3 DNA reads as TGTGCCAGCAGCTCACCAAGTAACAACAGGGGGCGGGACACTGAAGCTTTCTTT. Full variable domain (outside the CDR3, taken from reference TRBV13 and TRBJ1-1): AAGVIQSPRHLIKEKRETATLKCYPIPRHDTVYWYQQGPGQDPQFLISFYEKMQSDKGSIPDRFSAQQFSDYHSELNMSSLELGDSALYFCASSSPSNNRGRDTEAFFGQGTRLTVV.

This clone was detected only once. This rearrangement joins TRBV5-4 to TRBJ2-7; the match to TRBD2 covers 7 bases. The CDR3 is 14 amino acids. From germline, CDR1 is SGHNT and CDR2 YYREEE (reference sequence). V trimming: 4 bases; J trimming: 5 bases; junction bases outside the gene matches: 9. CDR3 in amino acids: CASSPGVGRDEQYF. The CDR3 DNA sequence: TGTGCCAGCAGCCCTGGAGTAGGGAGGGACGAGCAGTACTTC.